These 30 T cell receptor beta chains were all obtained from the same sample, sequenced in a study of T-cell reconstitution after alpha-beta-depleted transplantation in children. Unique molecular identifiers were used to barcode this TCRbeta library. In TCRdb, the PCR reads were re-called with MiXCR into one record per CDR3 protein. The sample comprises 380,000 or so distinct CDR3 sequences, roughly 13% of which are singletons, and about 4% rests with the top ten. This sample comprised PBMCs, obtained from the stem cell graft. The receptor source for this set is a human donor who donated a stem cell graft to a child with Fanconi anemia.

This clonotype appeared a few times. The V and J genes are TRBV6-2 or TRBV6-3 and TRBJ2-1, with 9 positions matching TRBD1. Germline CDR1 and CDR2: MNHEY and SVGEGT. J lost 4 bases, V lost 4 bases, and 5 bases had no gene match. The CDR3 sequence is 15 residues long. The CDR3 is CASSSQGTGYNEQFF. CDR3 nucleotides: TGTGCCAGCAGTTCTCAGGGGACAGGGTACAATGAGCAGTTCTTC.

This clonotype was observed many times. The chain has TRBV12-3 or TRBV12-4 and TRBJ1-5; 9 bases line up with TRBD1. CDR3 length: 14 amino acids. Trimming at V came to 5 bases and at J to 7 bases, leaving 6 bases not matched to a gene. CDR3 nucleotides: TGTGCCAGCAGTCCGGACAGGGGCGGCCAGCCCCAGCATTTT. This sequence encodes CASSPDRGGQPQHF.

This clonotype was observed a few times. V and J are TRBV7-9 and TRBJ1-2; a weak D match, TRBD1 (6 bases). The CDR3 contains 16 residues. Germline CDR1 and CDR2: SEHNR and FQNEAQ (reference sequence). V was pared by 5 bases and J by 2 bases, with 18 bases between. CDR3 region: CASSPGVGGENYGYTF. In DNA form, the CDR3 reads TGTGCCAGCAGCCCAGGGGTAGGGGGTGAGAACTATGGCTACACCTTC.

CDR3 region: CASSLTPSFNTGELFF. The CDR3 DNA is TGTGCCAGCAGTTTAACCCCTTCTTTCAACACCGGGGAGCTGTTTTTT. This chain uses TRBV27 with TRBJ2-2; unclear D gene. Deletions cut 2 bases from V and 2 bases from J, with 12 bases between. The length of the CDR3 is 16 residues. Germline values: CDR1 MNHEY, CDR2 SMNVEV (reference sequence).

The chain recombines TRBV5-1 with TRBJ1-6; D uncertain. Germline V gives CDR1 SGHRS, CDR2 YFSETQ. V lost 5 bases and J lost 7, with 10 bases in between. The CDR3 is 13 amino acids. The CDR3 reads CASRDVGNSPLHF. The CDR3 DNA reads TGCGCCAGCAGGGACGTGGGGAATTCACCCCTCCACTTT.

The gene calls are TRBV7-8 and TRBJ2-7, with a possible D match to TRBD1 (6 bases). The CDR3 sequence is 13 residues long. V lost 5 bases to trimming and J lost 5 bases, with 13 bases between them. Germline values: CDR1 SGHVS, CDR2 FQNEAQ. The DNA of the CDR3 is TGTGCCAGCAGCCCTCAGGGGAGCGACGAGCAGTACGTC. Translation gives CASSPQGSDEQYV.

This chain connects TRBV4-1 to TRBJ2-6; D may correspond to TRBD1 or TRBD2 (5 bases each). V lost 1 base and J 0 bases, leaving 22 bases between the germline ends. There are 21 residues in the CDR3. Germline-derived CDR1 and CDR2 are MGHRA and YSYEKL. CDR3 coding DNA: TGCGCCAGCAGCCAAGTTCCCAACCAAGGGGCCGGGAACTCTGGGGCCAACGTCCTGACTTTC. Its protein product is CASSQVPNQGAGNSGANVLTF.

This clonotype was picked up a small number of times. V gene TRBV29-1 combines with J gene TRBJ1-2; 8 bases fit TRBD1. This CDR3 spans 14 amino acids. After removal of 1 base from V and 5 bases from J, the junction contained 6 bases not matched to a gene. Germline V gives CDR1 SQVTM, CDR2 ANQGSEA. Here the CDR3 DNA reads TGCAGCGTTGAAGGGGGACAGGCGTTTTATGGCTACACCTTC. This sequence encodes CSVEGGQAFYGYTF.

This clonotype was found a few times. The V call is TRBV2, the J call TRBJ1-2; no clear D. This CDR3 comprises 13 residues. Germline lookup yields CDR1 SNHLY and CDR2 FYNNEI. V shed 1 base and J shed 3 bases, with 6 bases lying between them. Here the CDR3 DNA reads TGTGCCAGCAGTGAAGAACGGGACTATGGCTACACCTTC. Protein: CASSEERDYGYTF.

This clonotype has a count of ten or more. The V and J genes are TRBV7-9 and TRBJ2-5, with D possibly being TRBD1 (5 bases). CDR3 size: 15 residues. Germline loops: CDR1 SEHNR, CDR2 FQNEAQ (reference sequence). V was clipped by 6 bases and J by 1 base, with 15 bases between them. The CDR3, as DNA: TGTGCCAGCAGTTCCTTACAGGACGTCCAAGAGACCCAGTACTTC. This encodes CASSSLQDVQETQYF. The full variable domain, completed using reference TRBV7-9 and TRBJ2-5, is DTGVSQNPRHKITKRGQNVTFRCDPISEHNRLYWYRQTLGQGPEFLTYFQNEAQLEKSRLLSDRFSAERPKGSFSTLEIQRTEQGDSAMYLCASSSLQDVQETQYFGPGTRLLVL.

The V gene is TRBV4-3, the J gene TRBJ2-3; weak D call: TRBD2 (6 bases). V was shortened by 4 bases and J by 8 bases, with 13 bases between the two germline ends. The CDR3 consists of 13 residues. Germline loops: CDR1 LGHNA, CDR2 YSLEER. CDR3 bases: TGCGCCAGCAGCCGAGTATCTAGCGCTACGCAGTATTTT. This encodes CASSRVSSATQYF.

This rearrangement joins TRBV4-2 to TRBJ1-1; D unclear. Germline CDR1 and CDR2: LGHNA and YNFKEQ. V dropped 0 bases and J dropped 3 bases, with 11 bases sitting between them. The CDR3 loop spans 15 amino acids. The CDR3 DNA reads as TGTGCCAGCAGCCAAGAATCGGCTCAGTACACTGAAGCTTTCTTT. Translation: CASSQESAQYTEAFF.

This clonotype occurred many times. This chain links TRBV20-1 with TRBJ2-7; D call uncertain. Trimming removed 5 bases at V and 6 bases at J, with 11 bases between. Per the germline V gene, CDR1 is DFQATT and CDR2 is SNEGSKA (reference sequence). This CDR3 region has 11 residues. CDR3 coding DNA: TGCAGTGCTGCGCCGGGCCCCGAGCAGTACTTC. This sequence encodes CSAAPGPEQYF.

This clonotype was counted a few times. The rearrangement uses TRBV7-2 and TRBJ2-2; D not certain. V lost 6 bases and J 6 bases, leaving 8 bases between the germline ends. Germline CDR1 reads SGHTA; CDR2 reads FQGNSA. The CDR3 is made up of 12 amino acids. The DNA of the CDR3 is TGTGCCAGCAGAAGCCTGCCCGGGGAGCTGTTTTTT. Translation gives CASRSLPGELFF.

This clonotype was counted between two and nine times. V usage is TRBV28 and J usage is TRBJ2-3; D remains unclear. CDR3 size: 13 residues. Germline-derived CDR1 and CDR2 are MDHEN and SYDVKM. Between the trimmed V and J ends, which lost 7 bases and 3 bases, there was a span of 11 bases. The CDR3: CASNRFRTDTQYF. Written as DNA, the CDR3 is TGTGCCAGCAATCGGTTCAGAACAGATACGCAGTATTTT.

In its sample, this clonotype was seen many times. The V call is TRBV3-1, the J call TRBJ2-2; D not certain. This CDR3 region has 15 residues. Germline CDR1 reads LGHDT; CDR2 reads YNNKEL (reference sequence). Trimming stripped 1 base from V and 1 base from J, with 7 bases between. Written as DNA, the CDR3 is TGTGCCAGCAGCCAAGGAACAGTGAACACCGGGGAGCTGTTTTTT. This gives the protein CASSQGTVNTGELFF.

The chain recombines TRBV7-2 with TRBJ1-2; 7 bases agree with TRBD1. Per the germline V gene, CDR1 is SGHTA and CDR2 is FQGNSA. The CDR3 spans 14 residues. Trimming removed 5 bases from V and 4 bases from J; junction bases left unmatched: 7. CDR3 region: CASSADRVSYGYTF. The CDR3, as DNA: TGTGCCAGCAGCGCAGACAGGGTCAGCTATGGCTACACCTTC.

The CDR3 sequence is CASSFGGAGTEAFF. The CDR3 DNA is TGTGCCAGCAGTTTCGGGGGCGCGGGAACTGAAGCTTTCTTT. The chain uses TRBV12-3 or TRBV12-4 and TRBJ1-1; weak D call: TRBD1 (6 bases). The ends were cut back, 3 bases at V and 5 bases at J, with 13 bases in the middle. CDR3 length: 14 residues.

This clonotype was observed a handful of times. The genes are TRBV7-4 and TRBJ1-1; D might be TRBD1 (5 bases). V lost 0 bases and J lost 4, with 15 bases in between. Germline assignment: CDR1 SGHVT and CDR2 SQSDAQ. The CDR3 runs to 16 residues. The CDR3 DNA is TGTGCCAGCAGCTTAGCCCAGGGATGGATGATCACTGAAGCTTTCTTT. This sequence encodes CASSLAQGWMITEAFF.

This clonotype was observed a few times. The chain is built from TRBV18 and TRBJ1-2; D might be TRBD1 (5 bases). Trimming took off 3 bases at V and 1 base at J, with 9 bases between the two ends. CDR1 and CDR2 (germline): KGHSH, LQKENI. The CDR3 contains 14 residues. CDR3: CASSPLTDNYGYTF. In nucleotides, the CDR3 is TGTGCCAGCTCACCGCTGACAGATAACTATGGCTACACCTTC.

This clonotype occurred a few times. The CDR3 bases are TGTGCCAGCAGTGAATCCCTAGGCCAGTCCTACGAGCAGTACGTC. This sequence encodes CASSESLGQSYEQYV. The J gene is TRBJ2-7, the V gene TRBV2, with D uncertain. Trimming cost V 2 bases and J 1 base, with 12 bases left between them. CDR3 length: 15 residues. CDR1 is SNHLY and CDR2 is FYNNEI in the germline V gene.

This clonotype was counted many times. V usage is TRBV20-1 and J usage is TRBJ2-1; 10 bases are a match to TRBD1. The ends lost 6 bases at V and 8 bases at J; junction bases unmatched: 10. The germline V gene has CDR1 DFQATT and CDR2 SNEGSKA (reference sequence). The CDR3 runs to 14 residues. This chain's CDR3 is CSATIGTGADEQFF. In DNA form, the CDR3 reads TGCAGTGCCACTATCGGGACAGGGGCCGATGAGCAGTTCTTC.

This chain links TRBV6-5 with TRBJ2-5; no firm D call. Trimming stripped 2 bases from V and 5 bases from J, with 3 bases between. Germline assignment: CDR1 MNHEY and CDR2 SVGAGI. The CDR3 spans 11 residues. The chain's CDR3 is CASSYDETQYF. The DNA of the CDR3 is TGTGCCAGCAGTTACGACGAGACCCAGTACTTC.

This clonotype was recorded many times. CDR3 DNA: TGTGCCAGCAGCCCCTATCAGGGGAGGGGCGCTGAAGCTTTCTTT. It encodes CASSPYQGRGAEAFF. The chain has TRBV4-2 and TRBJ1-1; a weak D match, TRBD1 (6 bases). CDR1 is LGHNA, CDR2 YNFKEQ, per germline. CDR3 length: 15 amino acids. Trimming pared 4 bases from V and 6 bases from J, leaving 18 bases between.

This clonotype was detected many times. J is TRBJ2-3 and V is TRBV14; TRBD2 matches at 8 bases. The germline CDR1 and CDR2 sequences are SGHDN and FVKESK. V shed 4 bases, J shed 3 bases, and the junction held 9 bases outside the gene matches. This CDR3 has 16 residues. Here the CDR3 DNA reads TGTGCCAGCAGCCCATTAGGAGCGGGGGAAACAGATACGCAGTATTTT. Encoded protein: CASSPLGAGETDTQYF.

In its sample, this clonotype was seen many times. The chain links TRBV4-3 to TRBJ1-3, with D perhaps matching TRBD1 (5 bases). Germline V CDR1 and CDR2: LGHNA, YSLEER. CDR3 size: 17 residues. V lost 4 bases and J 0 bases, leaving 16 bases between the germline ends. CDR3 in amino acids: CASSPEDSLSSGNTIYF. In nucleotides, the CDR3 is TGCGCCAGCAGCCCTGAAGACAGCCTTAGCTCTGGAAACACCATATATTTT.

The rearrangement joins TRBV20-1 to TRBJ1-3; no definite D call. The CDR3 extends over 13 amino acids. Trimming stripped 6 bases from V and 0 bases from J, with 9 bases between. Per the germline V gene, CDR1 is DFQATT and CDR2 is SNEGSKA (reference sequence). In DNA, the CDR3 is TGCAGTGCCAGTATGTCCTCTGGAAACACCATATATTTT. This codes for CSASMSSGNTIYF.

This clonotype was seen a few times. The CDR3, as DNA: TGTGCCAGCAGCTTAGAGGCCTCTGAGCGCACTGAAGCTTTCTTT. Its protein product is CASSLEASERTEAFF. The chain employs TRBV11-2 and TRBJ1-1; D call uncertain. With 0 bases removed from V and 4 bases from J, the gap between germline ends came to 12 bases. CDR3 size: 15 residues. Germline CDR1 SGHAT, CDR2 FQNNGV.

This clonotype came up a few times. The chain links TRBV2 to TRBJ1-2; D uncertain. The CDR3 length is 14 residues. Germline assignment: CDR1 SNHLY and CDR2 FYNNEI. Trimming shortened V by 4 bases and J by 7 bases, and 16 bases separated the two germline ends. CDR3 protein: CASSVLGGGSGYTF. The DNA of the CDR3 is TGTGCCAGCAGTGTGCTGGGTGGAGGGAGTGGCTACACCTTC.

The V gene is TRBV29-1, the J gene TRBJ1-1; the D is unclear. From germline, CDR1 is SQVTM and CDR2 ANQGSEA. The CDR3 is 12 residues long. Trimming stripped 4 bases from V and 2 bases from J, with 8 bases between. The CDR3 loop reads CSVVAGNTEAFF. In DNA form, the CDR3 reads TGCAGCGTTGTAGCGGGTAACACTGAAGCTTTCTTT. Together with reference TRBV29-1 and TRBJ1-1, the CDR3 gives the full variable domain: SAVISQKPSRDICQRGTSLTIQCQVDSQVTMMFWYRQQPGQSLTLIATANQGSEATYESGFVIDKFPISRPNLTFSTLTVSNMSPEDSSIYLCSVVAGNTEAFFGQGTRLTVV.